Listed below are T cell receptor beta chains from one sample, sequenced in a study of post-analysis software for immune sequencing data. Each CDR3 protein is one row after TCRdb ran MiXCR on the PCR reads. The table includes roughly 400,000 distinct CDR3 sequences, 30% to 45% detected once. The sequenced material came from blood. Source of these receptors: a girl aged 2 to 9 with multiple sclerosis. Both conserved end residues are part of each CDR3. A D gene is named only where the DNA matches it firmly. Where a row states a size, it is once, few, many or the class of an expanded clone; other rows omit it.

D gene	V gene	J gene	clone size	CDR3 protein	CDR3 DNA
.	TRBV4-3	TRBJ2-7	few	CASSQFVWLSSYEQYF	TGCGCCAGCAGCCAGTTTGTGTGGCTTAGCTCCTACGAGCAGTACTTC
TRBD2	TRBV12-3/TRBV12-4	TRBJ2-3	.	CASSFIAGGPTDTQYF	TGTGCCAGCAGTTTTATAGCGGGGGGGCCGACAGATACGCAGTATTTT
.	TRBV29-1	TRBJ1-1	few	CSTISNTEAFF	TGCAGCACAATCTCGAACACTGAAGCTTTCTTT
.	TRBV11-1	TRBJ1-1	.	CASRIQGTPGITGQGGTEAFF	TGTGCCAGCAGGATCCAAGGAACCCCAGGGATTACAGGGCAAGGGGGTACTGAAGCTTTCTTT
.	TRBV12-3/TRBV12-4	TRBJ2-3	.	CASSFQAGSTDTQYF	TGTGCCAGCAGTTTTCAGGCGGGGAGCACAGATACGCAGTATTTT
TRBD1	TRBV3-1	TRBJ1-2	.	CASSQTGGANCGYTF	TGTGCCAGCAGCCAGACAGGGGGAGCAAACTGTGGCTACACCTTC
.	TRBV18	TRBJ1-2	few	CASSPQAANYGYTF	TGTGCCAGCTCACCGCAAGCAGCTAACTATGGCTACACCTTC
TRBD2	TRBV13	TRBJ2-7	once	CASSSGLGLYEQYF	TGTGCCAGCAGCTCGGGACTAGGTCTCTACGAGCAGTACTTC
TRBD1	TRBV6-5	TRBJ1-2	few	CASSPRFDRGDSYGYTF	TGTGCCAGCAGCCCTAGATTCGACAGGGGGGATAGCTATGGCTACACCTTC
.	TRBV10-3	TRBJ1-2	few	CATLRGSDYGYTF	TGTGCCACCTTGAGGGGATCGGACTATGGCTACACCTTC
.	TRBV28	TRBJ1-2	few	CASSLVGANYGYTF	TGTGCCAGCAGTTTGGTGGGGGCAAACTATGGCTACACCTTC
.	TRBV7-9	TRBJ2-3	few	CASSPNGLSTDTQYF	TGTGCCAGCAGCCCTAACGGGTTAAGCACAGATACGCAGTATTTT
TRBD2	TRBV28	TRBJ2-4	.	CASSPTRLAGDLAKNIQYF	TGTGCCAGCAGTCCAACAAGACTAGCGGGAGACTTAGCCAAAAACATTCAGTACTTC
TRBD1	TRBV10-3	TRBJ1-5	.	CAISTTGGSDQPQHF	TGTGCCATCAGTACGACAGGGGGCTCGGATCAGCCCCAGCATTTT
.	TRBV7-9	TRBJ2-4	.	CASSSLTGRLAKNIQYF	TGTGCCAGCAGCTCACTGACAGGTCGACTAGCCAAAAACATTCAGTACTTC
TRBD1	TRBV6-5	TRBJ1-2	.	CASSLLGTGTYGYTF	TGTGCCAGCAGTCTCCTTGGGACAGGGACATATGGCTACACCTTC
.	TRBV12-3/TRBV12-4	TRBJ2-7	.	CASSYQGTDLPNEQYF	TGTGCCAGCAGTTACCAAGGGACCGACCTACCCAACGAGCAGTACTTC
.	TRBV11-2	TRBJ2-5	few	CASSLSHFNPQYF	TGTGCCAGCAGCTTATCGCATTTTAATCCCCAGTACTTC
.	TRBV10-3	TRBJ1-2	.	CAISEEGMYGYTF	TGTGCCATCAGTGAAGAGGGGATGTATGGCTACACCTTC
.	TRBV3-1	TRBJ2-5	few	CASSGSGGEQYF	TGTGCCAGCAGCGGCTCCGGCGGGGAGCAGTACTTC